This T cell receptor beta chain appears in the sequencing data of a study of T cells in Graves' hyperthyroidism and ophthalmopathy (dated by TCRdb to about 2019). With respect to the entire study: Peripheral blood samples were taken at the time of initial diagnosis, prior to any treatment. An independent validation cohort of under 20 hyperthyroidism patients and approximately 16 patients who later progressed to ophthalmopathy tested prospective prediction of ophthalmopathy. TCR Vbeta CDR3 sequencing of approximately 140 peripheral blood samples (about 45 ophthalmopathy, 75 to 80 hyperthyroidism and roughly 17 progressor patients) is reported in the paper. TCR V-J signatures able to tell the groups apart were searched for in a discovery cohort of some 100 patients, of whom roughly 42 had Graves' ophthalmopathy and 55 to 60 had stable Graves' hyperthyroidism. In several Graves' hyperthyroidism patients, the study also compared T-cell repertoires from thyroid tissue with T-cell repertoires from blood. The 95 to 100 discovery patients were randomly split 7:3 into training and test sets. After sampling, hyperthyroidism patients received methimazole starting at 30 mg daily, and ophthalmopathy patients received high-dose intravenous methylprednisolone. The paper's findings and limits, for the study overall: Most expanded thyroid clonotypes (frequency above 0.001) were also found in blood, which suggests that blood repertoires may mirror thyroid immune responses. A 13 V-J signature model separated ophthalmopathy from stable hyperthyroidism, with 87.88% sensitivity and 81.08% specificity in cross-validation and 80%/75% in testing. No statistical method was used to set the sample size in advance, and investigators knew the group allocation. During validation, the model predicted progression to ophthalmopathy a median of around 6 months ahead of onset, with more than 55% sensitivity and 72.22% specificity.

Moderately to severely active disease, a Clinical Activity Score of at least 3, a NOSPECS grade of at least 4, and a duration under 3 months were present in ophthalmopathy patients. The study excluded patients with uncontrolled infections, other autoimmune diseases, pregnancy or lactation. Diagnoses relied on clinical symptoms, serum thyroxine and TRAb, thyroid ultrasound and orbital computed tomography. Ficoll-Paque density gradient centrifugation was used to isolate PBMCs from 9.5 to 10 ml of fresh peripheral blood. Total RNA was extracted using Trizol reagent, and RNA quality was assessed on an Agilent 2100 Bioanalyzer. Per the germline V gene, MNHNS is the CDR1 and SASEGT is the CDR2. The V end loses 4 bases and the J end loses 2 bases, and a stretch of 10 bases separates them. The CDR3 numbers 14 residues from cysteine through phenylalanine. The only DNA kept is the CDR3, 42 bases in frame from the first base.

TCR beta CDR3 regions were amplified from RNA transcripts. The TCR CDR3 was subjected to a first round of RT-PCR using the HTBI primer set and the Qiagen OneStep RT-PCR kit. A second multiplex PCR round built the libraries, followed by size selection and purification. Sequencing of the libraries was done on an Illumina HiSeq2000 using paired-end 100 bp reads. Per the source publication's procedure: Raw data were processed with SOAPnuke, discarding reads with adapters, uncalled bases, mean Phred below 15, or no exact constant-primer or identifier match. High-quality paired reads were merged using COPE v1.2.5, and each unique nucleotide sequence was defined as a clonotype. Clonotypes were aligned to IMGT TRBV, TRBD and TRBJ reference segments using MiTCR v1.1. Analysis was restricted to V-J combinations with a frequency above 0.0001, which covered roughly 99% of repertoires. The TCS score was defined as the ratio of F50 (clonal expansion) to E x V (chaos), calculated using BLOSUM62-based TCRdist between CDR3 peptides within each V-J. Welch's t-statistics and random forest reduced 450 to 600 V-J features to 10 to 15, which were used in a naive Bayes classifier (R e1071). TCRdb took the public reads, trimmed them with fastp at Q25, ran MiXCR for clone calling and kept in-frame beta chains. Rows matching on CDR3 protein sequence are summarized as one entry with the most common DNA and genes. TCRdb, rather than the study authors, made the V and J calls. The sample yields hundreds of thousands of distinct CDR3 sequences; roughly 22% were counted once. Of the sample, approximately 49% falls within the top ten clones.

This clonotype was detected ten times or more. Its antigen is still unknown. Per-nucleotide qualities are absent, and no much larger clonotype sits a single base away. Input material: blood. The V and J segments used are TRBV6-1 and TRBJ2-3, with the D gene not confidently named. This receptor was obtained from a woman in her sixties or seventies with Graves' ophthalmopathy. This receptor carries the CDR3 CASSVAVNTDTQYF. The nucleotide sequence is given as TGTGCCAGCAGTGTCGCGGTAAACACAGATACGCAGTATTTT.